The entry that follows covers one TCR beta chain sequence. What antigen it recognizes has not been identified. Base qualities were left out, and no much larger clone turns up one base away. TCRbeta CDR3 regions were amplified from genomic DNA using the immunoSEQ Assay, a bias-controlled multiplex PCR. The paper's data handling went like this. The number of nucleated cells in each sample was estimated by amplification of reference gene primers within the assay. To quantify the absolute abundance of each unique TCRbeta CDR3 rearrangement, sequence reads were collapsed and filtered. For each sample, productive Simpson clonality was calculated by taking the square root of Simpson's diversity index across productive rearrangements. TCRdb limited this immuneACCESS table to in-frame rearrangements with V and J called. A share of clones is missing; checked studies link under half to unresolved V genes, and the rest is unexplained. Clone size and the V and J calls come from that table; the DNA yielded D and trimming. A total of 150,000 to 200,000 clones appear in this sample, about four fifths of them only once. Approximately 12% of the sample comes from the top ten.

Enrolling through a virtual design, the prospective study's participants ranged in age from roughly 18 to 89 years and lived across roughly 23 United States geographic areas. In the prospective study, participants were assigned to cohorts based on the clinical history participants reported in a screening survey and a study questionnaire. ImmuneRACE Cohort 3 recovered participants were defined by two consecutive negative NP/OP PCR tests, healthcare professional clearance, or symptom resolution. Mobile phlebotomists in the prospective study collected whole blood, serum and a nasopharyngeal or oropharyngeal swab from every participant. Prospective study participants could optionally give additional blood draws and questionnaires over a 2-month period. Before DNA extraction, blood samples from the prospective study were shipped at room temperature or frozen. This sample stems from a study of blood T cell repertoires in COVID-19 (dated by TCRdb to 2018 to 2020). For the study in its entirety: Collaborator samples came from the United States, Italy and Spain and covered acute and convalescent phases of COVID-19. The repertoires were released in a freely available public database meant as a resource for research on the immune response to SARS-CoV-2. The prospective study material was composed of cDNA or gDNA derived from T cells, B-cell-depleted T cells, or PBMCs. Deeply sampled blood TCRbeta repertoires from subjects exposed to, actively infected with, or recovered from COVID-19 were included in the dataset. Nearly every sample came with metadata listing a de-identified subject ID, COVID-19 status, age in years and sex. Samples were obtained from the ongoing ImmuneRACE study (first 160 participants) and from 1,200 or so subjects provided by 6 global collaborators. Where available, HLA class I and class II types were taken from metadata supplied by the sample provider and were not determined by assay-based typing.

General findings and caveats noted by the study authors: How much clinical and demographic metadata was included differed by source and by participant, and the metadata was provided uncurated.

Its CDR3 holds 13 amino acids, cysteine through phenylalanine. Of all the DNA, just the CDR3 is kept, 39 bases in frame from base 1. V sheds 3 bases and J sheds 1 base, leaving 6 bases between their ends. Reading the germline V gene (reference sequence) gives CDR1 LNHDA and CDR2 SQIVND. Sequencing was performed on PBMCs or T cells enriched from blood (not recorded which). The clonotype comes from a man aged 50-60 years who had recovered from COVID-19. This chain is built from TRBV19 and TRBJ1-1, with the D gene too uncertain to name. CDR3 sequence: CASSIYGNTEAFF. Read as DNA, the sequence is TGTGCCAGTAGTATCTATGGGAACACTGAAGCTTTCTTT.